These 32 T cell receptor beta chains originate from one sample sequenced in a study of shared clonotypes between healthy human individuals. Libraries were prepared by immunoSEQ multiplex PCR; TCRdb keeps only in-frame clonotypes and omits some of them. Among over a million clones listed, around 74% were seen once. Input material: memory CD4+ T cells sorted from blood. The subset is: CD45RA-negative fraction. These receptors all come from a man between 18 and 29 years old in good health.

The V and J genes are TRBV10-3 and TRBJ1-4; no clear D. The CDR3 covers 15 residues. Trimming took 0 bases from V and 7 from J, leaving 12 bases between them. Germline CDR1 ENHRY, CDR2 SYGVKD. DNA for the CDR3: TGTGCCATCAGTGAGTCGAATGGCGGCGCTGAAAAACTGTTTTTT. This encodes CAISESNGGAEKLFF.

This chain links TRBV21-1 with TRBJ1-2; TRBD1, as called in the table, went unchecked against the DNA. TRBV21-1 is a pseudogene. This CDR3 has 16 residues. The CDR3 DNA reads TGTGCCAGCAGCCCCCGCCCCCCCTCAGTTTACTATGGCTACACCTTC. Protein product: CASSPRPPSVYYGYTF.

This sequence joins TRBV9 and TRBJ2-7; 9 nucleotides line up with TRBD2. The CDR3 length is 15 residues. Per the germline V gene, CDR1 is SGDLS and CDR2 is YYNGEE. The trim removed 2 bases at V and 3 bases at J, leaving 6 bases unmatched. The CDR3 reads CASSVYGSGSYEQYF. Written as DNA, the CDR3 is TGTGCCAGCAGCGTTTATGGTAGCGGGAGCTACGAGCAGTACTTC.

This clone was seen ten or more times. The V and J genes are TRBV15 and TRBJ2-6, with D possibly matching TRBD2 (5 bases). V gave up 8 bases and J gave up 1 base, with 12 bases separating them. The CDR3 loop spans 15 amino acids. The germline V gene has CDR1 LNHNV and CDR2 YYDKDF (reference sequence). In DNA form, the CDR3 reads TGTGCCACCCGAAACGGGATATCTGGGGCCAACGTCCTGACTTTC. Encoded protein: CATRNGISGANVLTF.

The gene calls are TRBV10-1 and TRBJ2-1; the match to TRBD2 covers 8 bases. Germline loops: CDR1 WNHNN, CDR2 SYGVQD (reference sequence). V trimming: 3 bases; J trimming: 4 bases; junction bases outside the gene matches: 5. This CDR3 comprises 15 residues. The CDR3 coding sequence is TGCGCCAGCAGTGACGGGACTAGTGCTTACAATGAGCAGTTCTTC. The encoded protein is CASSDGTSAYNEQFF.

This clone was counted a few times. Other nucleotide sequences from this sample produce the same CDR3. The chain employs TRBV4-1 and TRBJ2-3; D perhaps matches TRBD1 (5 bases). This CDR3 is 14 amino acids long. V was clipped by 4 bases and J by 6 bases, with 14 bases between them. Germline assignment: CDR1 MGHRA and CDR2 YSYEKL. CDR3 protein: CASSPNRFSDTQYF. The CDR3 DNA is TGCGCCAGCAGCCCGAACAGGTTCTCGGATACGCAGTATTTT.

This chain joins TRBV4-2 and TRBJ1-4; D perhaps matches TRBD1 (5 bases). V lost 0 bases to trimming and J lost 10 bases, with 15 bases between them. The CDR3 contains 15 residues. CDR1 and CDR2 from the germline V gene are LGHNA and YNFKEQ. The CDR3 is CASSQEAKGRGKLFF. In nucleotides, the CDR3 is TGTGCCAGCAGCCAAGAGGCCAAGGGGAGGGGAAAACTGTTTTTT.

The genes are TRBV5-1 and TRBJ2-2; possibly TRBD1 or TRBD2 for D (5 bases each). CDR3 size: 15 residues. Germline assignment: CDR1 SGHRS and CDR2 YFSETQ. Trimming took 6 bases from V and 0 from J, leaving 12 bases between them. CDR3 DNA sequence: TGCGCCAGCATGTGGGGGAGAGCGAACACCGGGGAGCTGTTTTTT. It yields the protein CASMWGRANTGELFF.

The sample holds one count of this clone. CDR3 bases: TGTGCCTCCCGGCGGGGGGGGAGGGCCCGCGGGACTGAAGCTTTCTTT. Its protein is CASRRGGRARGTEAFF. The chain has TRBV30 and TRBJ1-1, with D perhaps TRBD1 (5 bases). The CDR3 is 16 amino acids. CDR1 GTSNPN and CDR2 SVGIG come from the germline V gene (reference sequence). The V gene lost 7 bases and the J gene lost 5 bases, with 26 bases spanning the gap.

The V gene is TRBV6-1, the J gene TRBJ2-3, with 10 bases lining up with TRBD1. CDR3 length equals 16 residues. Germline CDR1 reads MNHNS; CDR2 reads SASEGT. V was clipped by 7 bases and J by 2 bases; unmatched bases: 9. The CDR3 spells CASTDRGRVDTDTQYF. The CDR3 DNA reads as TGTGCCAGCACTGACAGGGGGCGCGTAGACACAGATACGCAGTATTTT.

This chain joins TRBV27 and TRBJ2-7, with TRBD1 identical over 8 bases. The CDR3 is 13 residues long. CDR1 MNHEY and CDR2 SMNVEV come from the germline V gene (reference sequence). V shed 5 bases, J shed 7 bases, and the junction held 7 bases outside the gene matches. DNA of the CDR3: TGTGCCAGCAGTGTCGGGACAGGCGGAGAGCAGTACTTC. Residues: CASSVGTGGEQYF.

The CDR3 DNA sequence: TGTGCCAGCAGTCTTTCCCCTTCCACCGGGGAGCTGTTTTTT. It is translated as CASSLSPSTGELFF. The rearrangement links TRBV6-1 to TRBJ2-2; D is undetermined. Germline V gene lookup returns CDR1 MNHNS and CDR2 SASEGT. Trimming cost V 5 bases and J 4 bases, with 11 bases left between them. This CDR3 is 14 amino acids long.

On this clone itself: Other DNA variants within this sample encode the same CDR3. The chain employs TRBV5-1 and TRBJ2-3; tentative D call: TRBD2 (6 bases). Germline CDR1 is SGHRS and CDR2 is YFSETQ. CDR3 length: 15 residues. The V end lost 0 bases, the J end lost 0 bases, and 8 bases lay between the germline ends. This CDR3 reads CASSLDLASTDTQYF. The DNA for the CDR3 is TGCGCCAGCAGCTTGGACCTAGCGAGCACAGATACGCAGTATTTT.

In this sample, this clone turned up a few times. The V call is TRBV11-1, the J call TRBJ2-1; D is unresolved. Per germline, CDR1 SGHAT and CDR2 FQDESV (reference sequence). The CDR3 sequence is 16 residues long. The ends were cut back, 6 bases at V and 0 bases at J, with 15 bases in the middle. CDR3: CASSSGVTVSYNEQFF. In nucleotides, the CDR3 is TGTGCCAGCAGTTCCGGCGTTACCGTCTCCTACAATGAGCAGTTCTTC.

The chain carries TRBV11-2 and TRBJ1-4; 8 bases are shared with TRBD1. CDR1 is SGHAT, CDR2 FQNNGV, per germline. Trimming took 6 bases from V and 5 from J; bases not matched to a gene: 8. The CDR3 sequence is 15 residues long. CDR3 bases: TGTGCCAGCAGGAGGGCGGGACAGGAGAATGAAAAACTGTTTTTT. Translating it yields CASRRAGQENEKLFF.

The V call is TRBV10-3, the J call TRBJ2-7; 7 nucleotides align to TRBD1. Trimming removed 6 bases from V and 5 bases from J; junction bases left unmatched: 7. This CDR3 has 13 amino acids. The germline V gene has CDR1 ENHRY and CDR2 SYGVKD. Here the CDR3 reads CAIRDRVVHEQYF. The CDR3 DNA follows: TGTGCCATCAGAGACAGGGTAGTCCACGAGCAGTACTTC.

Turning to this clone: This sample also contains other DNA sequences that code for the same CDR3. The chain recombines TRBV6-5 with TRBJ2-7, with D possibly being TRBD1 or TRBD2 (5 bases each). Trimming cost V 0 bases and J 2 bases, with 8 bases left between them. The CDR3 contains 14 residues. The germline gives CDR1 MNHEY, CDR2 SVGAGI. The CDR3 reads CASSYSRGPYEQYF. CDR3 DNA: TGTGCCAGCAGTTACTCCCGGGGACCCTACGAGCAGTACTTC.

The CDR3 region is CASSINKAGDAGDTQYF. For the CDR3, the DNA is TGTGCCAGTAGTATAAATAAAGCGGGCGATGCGGGGGATACGCAGTATTTT. The chain links TRBV19 to TRBJ2-3, with D possibly being TRBD2 (6 bases). The germline V and J ends were trimmed by 2 bases and 6 bases, with 21 bases remaining between them. This CDR3 contains 17 residues. CDR1 LNHDA and CDR2 SQIVND come from the germline V gene (reference sequence).

Comments on this clone: A much larger clone lies a single base off, so this may be a read error. The sample contains more than one DNA sequence encoding this CDR3. This rearrangement joins TRBV2 to TRBJ2-5; 9 bases are a match to TRBD1. The CDR3 spans 13 residues. Germline V lookup: CDR1 SNHLY, CDR2 FYNNEI. CDR3 sequence (DNA): TGTGCCAGCAGCAGGGACAGGGAGGAGACCCAATACTTC. Translation gives CASSRDREETQYF.

This chain joins TRBV7-3 and TRBJ2-5; tentative D call: TRBD1 (5 bases). The germline V and J ends were trimmed by 5 bases and 2 bases, with 18 bases remaining between them. In germline, CDR1 is SGHTA, CDR2 FQGTGA. This CDR3 has 16 amino acids. The CDR3 sequence: CASSPSRGLVQETQYF. The CDR3 DNA reads TGTGCCAGCAGCCCCAGTAGGGGCTTAGTTCAAGAGACCCAGTACTTC.

This clone was picked up one time. The V gene is TRBV2, the J gene TRBJ2-2; D tentatively reads TRBD1 or TRBD2 (5 bases each). V lost 7 bases to trimming and J lost 5 bases, with 17 bases between them. The CDR3 is 15 residues long. CDR1 and CDR2 (germline): SNHLY, FYNNEI. The CDR3 bases are TGTGCCAGCAATGTGGAATCTGGGGGAACCGGGGAGCTGTTTTTT. Its protein is CASNVESGGTGELFF.

The chain is built from TRBV9 and TRBJ2-5, with D uncertain. With 0 bases removed from V and 2 bases from J, the gap between germline ends came to 14 bases. Germline assignment: CDR1 SGDLS and CDR2 YYNGEE. This CDR3 is built from 16 residues. The CDR3 loop is CASSVDPNGLQETQYF. The DNA of the CDR3 is TGTGCCAGCAGCGTAGACCCCAATGGGCTACAAGAGACCCAGTACTTC.

This chain links TRBV28 with TRBJ2-3; 7 positions agree with TRBD2. Germline loops: CDR1 MDHEN, CDR2 SYDVKM. The CDR3 totals 17 residues. The V segment lost 4 bases and the J segment 0 bases; nucleotides outside the gene matches: 10. The CDR3 loop reads CASSSSGRAASTDTQYF. The CDR3 coding sequence is TGTGCCAGCAGTTCCTCTGGGAGGGCCGCTAGCACAGATACGCAGTATTTT.

V is TRBV10-1 and J is TRBJ2-1, with 10 nucleotides matching TRBD2. The CDR3 contains 16 residues. V lost 2 bases, J lost 7 bases, and 8 bases stayed unmatched. Germline CDR1 is WNHNN and CDR2 is SYGVQD (reference sequence). The DNA for the CDR3 is TGCGCCAGCAGTGAGATCAGCGGGGGGGCATGGAATGAGCAGTTCTTC. Amino acid sequence: CASSEISGGAWNEQFF.

The chain combines TRBV30 with TRBJ1-5; 8 positions match TRBD1. V was pared by 6 bases and J by 6 bases, with 10 bases of the junction left unmatched. The length of the CDR3 is 14 residues. The germline V gene encodes CDR1 GTSNPN and CDR2 SVGIG (reference sequence). The CDR3 DNA is TGTGCCTGTAGGACAGGGCGAAGTGGTCAGCCCCAGCATTTT. It encodes CACRTGRSGQPQHF.

This clone was seen only once. This chain connects TRBV5-6 to TRBJ2-7; D remains unclear. V lost 3 bases, J lost 2 bases, and 9 bases lay in between. The CDR3 runs to 13 residues. CDR1 is SGHDT, CDR2 YYEEEE, per germline. The CDR3 sequence is CASSSVKTYEQYF. The DNA of the CDR3 is TGTGCCAGCAGCTCAGTCAAGACCTACGAGCAGTACTTC.

This clone showed up just once. The gene calls are TRBV11-1 and TRBJ2-7; either TRBD1 or TRBD2 may supply D (5 bases each). V lost 5 bases to trimming and J lost 4 bases, with 18 bases between them. The CDR3 totals 15 residues. The germline V gene has CDR1 SGHAT and CDR2 FQDESV (reference sequence). The CDR3 sequence is CASSPRDHLLYEQYF. The CDR3 nucleotides read TGTGCCAGCAGCCCCCGGGACCACCTACTTTACGAGCAGTACTTC. The whole variable domain, filled in from reference TRBV11-1 and TRBJ2-7, reads EAEVAQSPRYKITEKSQAVAFWCDPISGHATLYWYRQILGQGPELLVQFQDESVVDDSQLPKDRFSAERLKGVDSTLKIQPAELGDSAMYLCASSPRDHLLYEQYFGPGTRLTVT.

The count of this clone is one. The chain joins TRBV7-8 to TRBJ2-7, with TRBD2 matching 14 bases. The CDR3 has 14 residues. The germline CDR1 and CDR2 sequences are SGHVS and FQNEAQ. Losses at the gene ends were 3 bases for V and 6 bases for J; bases not matched to a gene: 1. CDR3 DNA: TGTGCCAGCAGCTTGACTAGCGGGAGGGCCGAGCAGTACTTC. Amino acids: CASSLTSGRAEQYF.

Here the CDR3 reads CASSYGTEETQYF. The CDR3 DNA is TGTGCCAGCAGCTACGGGACAGAAGAGACCCAGTACTTC. The gene calls are TRBV7-8 and TRBJ2-5; TRBD1 matches at 7 bases. Germline V CDR1 and CDR2: SGHVS, FQNEAQ. The CDR3 loop spans 13 amino acids. V trimming: 4 bases; J trimming: 3 bases; junction bases outside the gene matches: 2.

This clone is a singleton in its sample. This chain joins TRBV11-2 and TRBJ2-5, with D possibly being TRBD1 or TRBD2 (6 bases each). The CDR3 totals 16 residues. Per germline, CDR1 SGHAT and CDR2 FQNNGV. Trimming cost V 4 bases and J 5 bases, with 20 bases left between them. The CDR3 region has the DNA TGTGCCAGCAGCTCCCCTTCCACAGGGACTCGGGAGACCCAGTACTTC. This translates into CASSSPSTGTRETQYF.

This rearrangement joins TRBV11-3 to TRBJ2-2; D not resolved. V was trimmed by 5 bases and J by 5 bases, leaving 9 bases between them. CDR3 size: 13 residues. Germline-derived CDR1 and CDR2 are SGHNT and YENEEA. Written as DNA, the CDR3 is TGTGCCAGCAGCCCTAGGGATACCGGGGAGCTGTTTTTT. Its translation: CASSPRDTGELFF. Based on the CDR3 plus reference TRBV11-3 and TRBJ2-2, the full variable domain is EAGVVQSPRYKIIEKKQPVAFWCNPISGHNTLYWYLQNLGQGPELLIRYENEEAVDDSQLPKDRFSAERLKGVDSTLKIQPAELGDSAVYLCASSPRDTGELFFGEGSRLTVL.

V is TRBV2 and J is TRBJ2-5; 8 positions match TRBD2. The ends lost 4 bases at V and 5 bases at J; junction bases unmatched: 0. The CDR3 is 12 amino acids. Germline loops: CDR1 SNHLY, CDR2 FYNNEI. CDR3 residues: CASSASGETQYF. The CDR3 nucleotides are TGTGCCAGCAGTGCTAGCGGGGAGACCCAGTACTTC.